This T cell receptor (beta chain) was observed in a study of identical twins (dated by TCRdb to about 2016). About the study as a whole: TCR alpha and beta repertoires from monozygotic twins, unrelated adults of various ages and cord blood were deep-sequenced to test whether fetal clonotypes persist. To rule out contamination, replicate twin experiments were performed at different times with different library preparation protocols. What the authors observed across the whole study: Out-of-frame TCR alpha sequences shared between twins showed an excess of low generation-probability sequences compared with coincidental sharing between unrelated individuals. Zero-insertion analyses could be partly confounded by invariant T cells such as MAIT and iNKT, although diverse VJ usage argued against such confounding for most clonotypes. Out-of-frame TCR alpha sharing in monozygotic twins was systematically underestimated by recombination models, whereas sharing between unrelated individuals was in agreement with the recombination models. Abundant cord blood beta clonotypes had fewer insertions, young adult naive repertoires showed a similar but weaker trend, and memory repertoires showed no such trend. Excess twin sharing in beta out-of-frame sequences was weaker because fewer shared sequences lowered the signal-to-noise ratio. Because the same donors could not be followed over many years, conclusions were based on cross-sectional statistical analysis.

As concerns this clonotype: The antigen it binds to is not known. No base quality values were provided; no much bigger clone lies one nucleotide off.

V was cut back by 9 bases and J by 4 bases, leaving a gap of 16 bases between them. CDR1 MNHNS and CDR2 SASEGT were looked up in the germline V gene. Spanning cysteine to phenylalanine, the CDR3 consists of 13 amino acids. The retained sequence is limited to the CDR3, 39 bases, with the frame set at the first base. The library was built by means of 5' RACE. Sequencing used an Illumina HiSeq 2000. Template switching added a universal primer binding site, and the final cDNA carried a unique molecular identifier that allowed TCR cDNA molecules to be counted accurately. First-strand cDNA for TCR alpha and beta chains was synthesized from specific primers in the conserved constant-segment region. Each cDNA library was double barcoded, with a SMART-Mk sample barcode plus Illumina barcodes, to control for contamination. TruSeq adapter sequences, together with Illumina sample barcodes, were added in two successive PCR steps. The TCR alpha and beta cDNA libraries were sequenced on the Illumina HiSeq platform using custom primers. On the study's bioinformatics: MiGEC processed the raw reads to extract unique molecular identifiers, while MiXCR was used to determine the CDR3 positions. For each individual, recombination models were inferred using an EM algorithm with the repgenHMM and IGoR tools. Shared clonotypes were analyzed with the tcR package in R, and sharing was normalized by the product of cloneset sizes. To study raw recombination without the effects of thymic and clonal selection, out-of-frame nonproductive sequences were analyzed. TCRdb applied fastp at Q25 and MiXCR to the public reads, then kept only in-frame beta chains. Every CDR3 protein is listed once, alongside the most common genes and DNA of its rows. Here the V and J calls rest on TCRdb's processing, not on the authors' analysis. Counted in this sample were hundreds of thousands of distinct CDR3 sequences; approximately 25% of them appeared once. About 2.9% of the sample rests with the top ten.

All donors were healthy Caucasians. Three pairs of female monozygotic twins, all aged roughly 18 to 30 years, were included in the twin cohort. Positive isolation kits from Invitrogen were used to isolate CD4+ and CD8+ T cell populations. In addition, the sample was reused for a study of T cells expressing NK-cell markers. In that second paper, the authors write: Three sorted T-cell subsets (CD3+CD56+NKG2C+, CD3+CD56+NKG2C- and CD3+CD56-NKG2C+) from under 10 donors had their TCR beta-chain repertoires profiled. Among the eight sequenced donors, only one was HCMV-seronegative, while the other seven were HCMV-seropositive. To restrict sorting to alphabetaTCR-expressing T cells, an anti-gammadeltaTCR antibody was added in several experiments. For 6 or 7 donors, the dominant CD3+CD56+NKG2C+ clonotypes were among the top 10 CD8+ clonotypes and accounted for about 1.0-7.0% of CD8+ T cells. Those dominant clonotypes were again the most abundant among CD3+CD56-NKG2C+ cells in a handful of donors, at roughly 28.3-65%. It remained unclear whether the expanded NKG2C-expressing T cell clones were specific for HCMV antigens. The eight sequenced donors were randomly selected healthy volunteers, three men and five women. A commercial ELISA kit detecting HCMV-specific IgG in serum was used to determine HCMV serostatus. MIGEC handled demultiplexing of the reads and grouping by UMI, while MiTCR was used to assemble and quantify clonotypes. To exclude erroneous sequences, only TCR cDNA sequences supported by at least two reads were retained. The tcR package was used for downstream repertoire analysis, and clonotypes were matched across fractions by CDR3 nucleotide sequence plus V segment. VDJmatch was used to annotate antigen specificity against VDJdb, with one amino acid substitution in CDR3 allowed.

The sample was CD4+ T cells sorted from blood. This receptor was identified in a woman younger than 35 in good health. This chain is built from TRBV6-1 and TRBJ2-7, and possibly TRBD1, on 5 matching bases. DNA sequence: TGTGCCAGTAGGATCTCCAGGGATTACGAGCAGTACTTC. It is translated as CASRISRDYEQYF.